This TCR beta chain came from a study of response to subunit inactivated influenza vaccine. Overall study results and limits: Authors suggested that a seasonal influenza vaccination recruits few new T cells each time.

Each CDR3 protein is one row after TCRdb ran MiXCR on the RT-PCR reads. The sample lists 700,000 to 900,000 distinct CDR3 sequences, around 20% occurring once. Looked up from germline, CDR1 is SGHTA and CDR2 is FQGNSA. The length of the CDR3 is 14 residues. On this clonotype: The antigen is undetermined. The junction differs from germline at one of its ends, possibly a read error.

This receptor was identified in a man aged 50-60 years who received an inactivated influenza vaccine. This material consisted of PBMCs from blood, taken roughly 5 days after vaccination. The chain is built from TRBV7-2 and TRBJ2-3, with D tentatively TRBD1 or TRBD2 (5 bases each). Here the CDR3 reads CAGSFGTKTDTQYF. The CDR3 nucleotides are TGTGCCGGCAGCTTTGGGACCAAGACAGATACGCAGTATTTT.